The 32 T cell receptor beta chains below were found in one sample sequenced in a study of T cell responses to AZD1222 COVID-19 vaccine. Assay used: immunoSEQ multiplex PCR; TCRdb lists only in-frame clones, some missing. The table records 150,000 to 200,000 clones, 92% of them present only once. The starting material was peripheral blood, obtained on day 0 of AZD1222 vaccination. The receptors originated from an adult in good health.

The CDR3 region has the DNA TGTGCCAGCAGCCAACGTAACACTGAAGCTTTCTTT. It translates to CASSQRNTEAFF. The chain recombines TRBV4-2 with TRBJ1-1; D is unresolved. The V gene's germline CDR1 is LGHNA and CDR2 YNFKEQ. This CDR3 region has 12 residues. V was shortened by 2 bases and J by 2 bases, with 3 bases between the two germline ends.

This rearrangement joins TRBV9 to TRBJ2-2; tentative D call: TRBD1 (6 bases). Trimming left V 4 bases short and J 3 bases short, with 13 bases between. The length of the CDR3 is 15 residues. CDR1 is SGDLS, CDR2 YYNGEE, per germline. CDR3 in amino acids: CASSTGHHDTGELFF. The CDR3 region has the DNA TGTGCCAGCAGCACGGGACACCATGACACCGGGGAGCTGTTTTTT.

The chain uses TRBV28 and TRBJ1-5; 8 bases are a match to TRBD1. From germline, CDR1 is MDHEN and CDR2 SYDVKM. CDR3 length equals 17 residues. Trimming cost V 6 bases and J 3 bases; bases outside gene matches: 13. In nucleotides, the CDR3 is TGTGCCAGCAGATCAGACAGGGGTCTGACCTACAATCAGCCCCAGCATTTT. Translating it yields CASRSDRGLTYNQPQHF.

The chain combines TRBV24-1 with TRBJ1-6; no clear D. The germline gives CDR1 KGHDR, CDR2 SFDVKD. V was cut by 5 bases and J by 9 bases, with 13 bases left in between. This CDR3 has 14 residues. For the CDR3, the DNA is TGTGCCACCAGTGGGGCAGCTAGGACTTCACCCCTCCACTTT. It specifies CATSGAARTSPLHF.

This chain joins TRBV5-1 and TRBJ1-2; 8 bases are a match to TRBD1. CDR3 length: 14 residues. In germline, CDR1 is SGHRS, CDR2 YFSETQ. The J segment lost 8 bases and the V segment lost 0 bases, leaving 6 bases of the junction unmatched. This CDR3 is CASSLGLQGGGYTF. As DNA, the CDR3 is TGCGCCAGCAGCTTGGGCTTACAGGGGGGCGGCTACACCTTC.

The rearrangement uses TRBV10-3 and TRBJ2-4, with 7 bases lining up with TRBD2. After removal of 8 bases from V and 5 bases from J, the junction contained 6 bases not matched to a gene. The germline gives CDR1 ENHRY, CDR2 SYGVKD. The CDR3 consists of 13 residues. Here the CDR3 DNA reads TGTGCCATCGGATCCCTAGCGGAAAACATTCAGTACTTC. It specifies CAIGSLAENIQYF.

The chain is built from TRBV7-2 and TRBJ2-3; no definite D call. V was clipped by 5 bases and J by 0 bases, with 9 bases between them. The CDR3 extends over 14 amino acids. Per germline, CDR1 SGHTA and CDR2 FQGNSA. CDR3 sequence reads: CASSPGPSTDTQYF. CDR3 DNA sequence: TGTGCCAGCAGCCCCGGCCCTAGCACAGATACGCAGTATTTT.

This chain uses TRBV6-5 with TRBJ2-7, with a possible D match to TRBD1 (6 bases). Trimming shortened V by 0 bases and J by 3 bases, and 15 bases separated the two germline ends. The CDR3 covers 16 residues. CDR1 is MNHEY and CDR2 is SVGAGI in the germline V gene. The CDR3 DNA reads TGTGCCAGCAGTTACTCAGGGGCTGGGGGCGGCTACGAGCAGTACTTC. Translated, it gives CASSYSGAGGGYEQYF.

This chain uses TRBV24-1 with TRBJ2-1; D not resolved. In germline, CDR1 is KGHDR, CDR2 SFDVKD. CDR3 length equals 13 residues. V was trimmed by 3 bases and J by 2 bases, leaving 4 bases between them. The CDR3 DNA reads TGTGCCACCAGTGATGGGGCCTACAATGAGCAGTTCTTC. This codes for CATSDGAYNEQFF.

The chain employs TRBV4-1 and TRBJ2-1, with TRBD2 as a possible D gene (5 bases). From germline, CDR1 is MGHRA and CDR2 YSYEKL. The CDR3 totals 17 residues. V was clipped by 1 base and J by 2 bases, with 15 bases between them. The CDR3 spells CASSQVISGMAYNEQFF. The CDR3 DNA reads TGCGCCAGCAGCCAAGTAATTTCGGGAATGGCCTACAATGAGCAGTTCTTC.

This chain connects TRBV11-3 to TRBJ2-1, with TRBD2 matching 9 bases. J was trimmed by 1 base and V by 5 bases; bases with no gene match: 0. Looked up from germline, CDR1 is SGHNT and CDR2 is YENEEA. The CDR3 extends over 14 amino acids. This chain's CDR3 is CASSGLASYNEQFF. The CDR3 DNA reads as TGTGCCAGCAGCGGACTAGCGTCCTACAATGAGCAGTTCTTC.

The CDR3 region has the DNA TGCAGGGCCGCCGTAGGCTACGAGCAGTACTTC. Translating gives CRAAVGYEQYF. J is TRBJ2-7 and V is TRBV20-1; D remains unclear. The germline V gene encodes CDR1 DFQATT and CDR2 SNEGSKA (reference sequence). The CDR3 runs to 11 residues.

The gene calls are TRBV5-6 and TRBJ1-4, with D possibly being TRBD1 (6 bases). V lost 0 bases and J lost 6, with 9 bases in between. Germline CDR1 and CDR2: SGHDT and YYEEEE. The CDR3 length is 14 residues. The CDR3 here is CASSLGGLDEKLFF. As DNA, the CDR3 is TGTGCCAGCAGCTTGGGGGGGCTGGATGAAAAACTGTTTTTT.

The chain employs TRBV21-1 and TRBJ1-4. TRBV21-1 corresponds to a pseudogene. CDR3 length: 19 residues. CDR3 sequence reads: CASSKWVNVRGRTNEKLFF. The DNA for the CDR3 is TGTGCCAGCAGCAAATGGGTGAATGTCCGTGGGCGGACTAATGAAAAACTGTTTTTT.

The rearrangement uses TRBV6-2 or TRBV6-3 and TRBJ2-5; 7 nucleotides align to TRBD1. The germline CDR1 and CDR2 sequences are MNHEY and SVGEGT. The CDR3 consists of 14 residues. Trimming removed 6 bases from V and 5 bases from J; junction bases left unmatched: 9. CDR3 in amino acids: CASSRQGGSETQYF. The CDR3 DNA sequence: TGTGCCAGCAGCCGACAGGGCGGCTCGGAGACCCAGTACTTC.

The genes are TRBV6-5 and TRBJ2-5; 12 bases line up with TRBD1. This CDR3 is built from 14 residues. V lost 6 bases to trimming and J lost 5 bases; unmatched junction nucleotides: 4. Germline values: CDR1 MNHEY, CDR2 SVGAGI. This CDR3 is CASRGQGAAETQYF. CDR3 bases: TGTGCCAGCAGGGGACAGGGGGCAGCGGAGACCCAGTACTTC.

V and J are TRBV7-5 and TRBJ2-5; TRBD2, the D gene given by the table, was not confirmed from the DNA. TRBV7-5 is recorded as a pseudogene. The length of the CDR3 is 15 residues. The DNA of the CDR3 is TGTGCCAGAAGCGGACCGACTAGCGGGAGAGAGACCCAGTACTTC. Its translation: CARSGPTSGRETQYF.

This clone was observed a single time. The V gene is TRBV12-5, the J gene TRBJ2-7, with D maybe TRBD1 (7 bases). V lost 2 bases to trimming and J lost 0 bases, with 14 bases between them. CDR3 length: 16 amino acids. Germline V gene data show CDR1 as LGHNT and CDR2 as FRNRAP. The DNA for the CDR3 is TGTGCTAGTGGTTTGATCAGGGGGGCGAGCTCCTACGAGCAGTACTTC. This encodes CASGLIRGASSYEQYF.

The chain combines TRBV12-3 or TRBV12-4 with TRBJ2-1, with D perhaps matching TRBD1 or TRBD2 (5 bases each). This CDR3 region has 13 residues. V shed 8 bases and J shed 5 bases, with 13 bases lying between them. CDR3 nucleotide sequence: TGTGCCAGCCGGGGACCTCCTAACAATGAGCAGTTCTTC. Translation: CASRGPPNNEQFF.

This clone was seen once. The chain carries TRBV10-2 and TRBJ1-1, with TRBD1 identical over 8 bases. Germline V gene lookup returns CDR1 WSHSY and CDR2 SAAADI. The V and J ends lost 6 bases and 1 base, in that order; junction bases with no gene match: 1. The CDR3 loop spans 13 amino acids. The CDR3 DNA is TGCGCCAGCAGAGGGACAGGGAACACTGAAGCTTTCTTT. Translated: CASRGTGNTEAFF.

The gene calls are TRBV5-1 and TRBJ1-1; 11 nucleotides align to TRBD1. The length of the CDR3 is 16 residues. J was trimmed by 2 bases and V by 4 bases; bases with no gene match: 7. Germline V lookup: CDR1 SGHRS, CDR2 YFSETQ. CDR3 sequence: CASSKGQGAGNTEAFF. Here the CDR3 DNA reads TGCGCCAGCAGCAAAGGACAGGGGGCTGGAAACACTGAAGCTTTCTTT.

The DNA for the CDR3 is TGTGCCTGGGGGGGCAGTTGGCTGAGCTCCTATAATTCACCCCTCCACTTT. Translated, it gives CAWGGSWLSSYNSPLHF. The rearrangement links TRBV30 to TRBJ1-6; D is possibly TRBD1 (6 bases). Per germline, CDR1 GTSNPN and CDR2 SVGIG (reference sequence). The CDR3 contains 17 residues. Trimming removed 5 bases at V and 0 bases at J, with 17 bases between.

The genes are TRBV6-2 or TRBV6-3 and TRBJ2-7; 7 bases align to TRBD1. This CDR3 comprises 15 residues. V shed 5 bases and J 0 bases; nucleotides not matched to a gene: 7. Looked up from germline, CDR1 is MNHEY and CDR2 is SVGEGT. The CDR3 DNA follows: TGTGCCAGCAGTACCACAGGGGTTACCTCCTACGAGCAGTACTTC. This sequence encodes CASSTTGVTSYEQYF.

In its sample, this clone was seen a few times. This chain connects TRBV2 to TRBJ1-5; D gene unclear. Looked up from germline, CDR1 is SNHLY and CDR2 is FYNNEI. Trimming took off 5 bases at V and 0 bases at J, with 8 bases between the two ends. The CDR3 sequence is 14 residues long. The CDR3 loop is CASSYVASNQPQHF. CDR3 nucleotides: TGTGCCAGCAGTTATGTGGCTAGCAATCAGCCCCAGCATTTT.

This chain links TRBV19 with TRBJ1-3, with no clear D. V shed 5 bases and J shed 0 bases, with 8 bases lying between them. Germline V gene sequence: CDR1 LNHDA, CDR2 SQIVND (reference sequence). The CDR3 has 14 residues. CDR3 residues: CASSSVGSGNTIYF. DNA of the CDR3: TGTGCCAGTAGTTCGGTTGGCTCTGGAAACACCATATATTTT.

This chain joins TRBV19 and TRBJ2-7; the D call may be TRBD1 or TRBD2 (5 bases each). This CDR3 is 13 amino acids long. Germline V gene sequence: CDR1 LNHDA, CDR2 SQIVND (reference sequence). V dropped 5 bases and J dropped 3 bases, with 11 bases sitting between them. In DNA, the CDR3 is TGTGCCAGTAGTTGGGGGACGGGCTACGAGCAGTACTTC. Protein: CASSWGTGYEQYF. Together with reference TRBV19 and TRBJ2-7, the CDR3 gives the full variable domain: DGGITQSPKYLFRKEGQNVTLSCEQNLNHDAMYWYRQDPGQGLRLIYYSQIVNDFQKGDIAEGYSVSREKKESFPLTVTSAQKNPTAFYLCASSWGTGYEQYFGPGTRLTVT.

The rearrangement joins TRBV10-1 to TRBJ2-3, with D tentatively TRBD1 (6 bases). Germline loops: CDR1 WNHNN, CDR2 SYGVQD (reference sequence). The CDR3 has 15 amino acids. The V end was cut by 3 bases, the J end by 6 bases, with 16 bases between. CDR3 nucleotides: TGCGCCAGCAGTGAACACAGGGTGAAAGGGGATACGCAGTATTTT. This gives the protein CASSEHRVKGDTQYF.

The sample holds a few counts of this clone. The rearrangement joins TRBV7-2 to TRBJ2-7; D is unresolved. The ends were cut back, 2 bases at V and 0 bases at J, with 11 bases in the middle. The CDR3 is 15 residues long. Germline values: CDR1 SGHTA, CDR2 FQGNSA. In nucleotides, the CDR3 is TGTGCCAGCAGCTTAAGTTGGCAGACCTCCTACGAGCAGTACTTC. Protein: CASSLSWQTSYEQYF.

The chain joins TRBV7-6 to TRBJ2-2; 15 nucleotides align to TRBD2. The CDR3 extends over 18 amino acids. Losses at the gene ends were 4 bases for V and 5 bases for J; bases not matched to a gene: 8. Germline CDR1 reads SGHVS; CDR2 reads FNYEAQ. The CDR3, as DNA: TGTGCCAGCAGCTCGCTGGGGACTAGCGGGGGGCAAACCGGGGAGCTGTTTTTT. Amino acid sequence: CASSSLGTSGGQTGELFF.

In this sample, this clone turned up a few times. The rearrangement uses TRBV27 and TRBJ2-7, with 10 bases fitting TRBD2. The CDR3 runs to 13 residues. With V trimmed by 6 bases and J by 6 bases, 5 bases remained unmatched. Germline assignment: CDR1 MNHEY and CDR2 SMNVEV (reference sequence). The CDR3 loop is CASRGLAALEQYF. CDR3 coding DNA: TGTGCCAGCAGAGGACTAGCGGCTCTCGAGCAGTACTTC.

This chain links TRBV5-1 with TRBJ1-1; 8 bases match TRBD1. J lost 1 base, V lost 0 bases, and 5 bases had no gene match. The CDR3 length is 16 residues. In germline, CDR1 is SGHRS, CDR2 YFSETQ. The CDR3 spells CASSLASGTGNTEAFF. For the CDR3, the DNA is TGCGCCAGCAGCTTGGCATCCGGGACAGGGAACACTGAAGCTTTCTTT.

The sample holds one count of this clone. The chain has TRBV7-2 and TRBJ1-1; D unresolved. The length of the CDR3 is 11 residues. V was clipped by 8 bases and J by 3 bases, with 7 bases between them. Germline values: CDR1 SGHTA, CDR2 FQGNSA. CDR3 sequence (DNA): TGTGCCAGCGCAGAGCACACTGAAGCTTTCTTT. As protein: CASAEHTEAFF.